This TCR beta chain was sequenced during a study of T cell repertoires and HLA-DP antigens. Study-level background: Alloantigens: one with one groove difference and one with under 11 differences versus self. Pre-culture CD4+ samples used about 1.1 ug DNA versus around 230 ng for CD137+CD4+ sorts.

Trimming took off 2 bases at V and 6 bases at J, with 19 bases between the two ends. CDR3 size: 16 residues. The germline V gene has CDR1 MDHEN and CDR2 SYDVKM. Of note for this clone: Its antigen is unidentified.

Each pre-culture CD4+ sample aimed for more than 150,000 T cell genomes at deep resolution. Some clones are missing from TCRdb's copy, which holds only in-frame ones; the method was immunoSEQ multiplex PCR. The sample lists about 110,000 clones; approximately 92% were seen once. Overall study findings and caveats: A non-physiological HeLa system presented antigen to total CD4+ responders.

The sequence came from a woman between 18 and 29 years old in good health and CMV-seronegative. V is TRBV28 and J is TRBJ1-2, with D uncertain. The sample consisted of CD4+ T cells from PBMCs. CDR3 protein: CASSLTWVLGINGYTF. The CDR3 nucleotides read TGTGCCAGCAGTTTAACTTGGGTCCTAGGGATAAATGGCTACACCTTC.